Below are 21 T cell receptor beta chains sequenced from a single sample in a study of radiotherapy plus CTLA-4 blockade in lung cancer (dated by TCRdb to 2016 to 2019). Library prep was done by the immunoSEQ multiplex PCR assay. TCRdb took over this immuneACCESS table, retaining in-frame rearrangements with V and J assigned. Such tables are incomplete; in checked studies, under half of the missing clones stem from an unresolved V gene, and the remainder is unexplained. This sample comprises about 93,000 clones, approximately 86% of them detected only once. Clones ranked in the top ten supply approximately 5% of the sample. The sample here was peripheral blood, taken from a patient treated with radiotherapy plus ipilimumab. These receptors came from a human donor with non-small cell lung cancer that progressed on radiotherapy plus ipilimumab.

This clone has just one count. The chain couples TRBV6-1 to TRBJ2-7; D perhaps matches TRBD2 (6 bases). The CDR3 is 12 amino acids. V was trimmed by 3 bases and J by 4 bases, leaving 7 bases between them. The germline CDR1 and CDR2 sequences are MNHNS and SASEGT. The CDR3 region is CASSEGGYEQYF. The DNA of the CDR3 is TGTGCCAGCAGTGAGGGGGGATACGAGCAGTACTTC.

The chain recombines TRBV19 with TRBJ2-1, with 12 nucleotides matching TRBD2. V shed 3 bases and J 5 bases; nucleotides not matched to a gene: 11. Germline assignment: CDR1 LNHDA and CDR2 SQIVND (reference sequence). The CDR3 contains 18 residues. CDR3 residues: CASSMTSGSGKLNNEQFF. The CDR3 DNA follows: TGTGCCAGTAGTATGACTAGCGGGAGCGGAAAACTAAACAATGAGCAGTTCTTC.

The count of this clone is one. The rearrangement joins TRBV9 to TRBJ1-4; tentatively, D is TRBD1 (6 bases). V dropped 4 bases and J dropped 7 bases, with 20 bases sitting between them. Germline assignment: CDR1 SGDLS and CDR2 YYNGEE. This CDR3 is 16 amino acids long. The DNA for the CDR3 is TGTGCCAGCAGCCCCCAGGCTGGGCAGGGGTGTGAAAAACTGTTTTTT. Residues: CASSPQAGQGCEKLFF.

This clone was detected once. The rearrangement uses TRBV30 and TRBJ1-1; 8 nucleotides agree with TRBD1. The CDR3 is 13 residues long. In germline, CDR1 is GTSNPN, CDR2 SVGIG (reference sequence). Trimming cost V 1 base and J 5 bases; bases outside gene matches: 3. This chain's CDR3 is CAWSGGQETEAFF. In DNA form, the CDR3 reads TGTGCCTGGAGTGGGGGACAGGAAACTGAAGCTTTCTTT.

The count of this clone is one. The CDR3 DNA sequence: TGTGCCAGCAGTCCAACGCGACAGGGGGCGCAGACCCAGTACTTC. This codes for CASSPTRQGAQTQYF. The chain couples TRBV28 to TRBJ2-5; TRBD1 aligns across 10 bases. Germline CDR1 is MDHEN and CDR2 is SYDVKM. V dropped 5 bases and J dropped 6; count of bases not matched to a gene: 9. There are 15 residues in the CDR3.

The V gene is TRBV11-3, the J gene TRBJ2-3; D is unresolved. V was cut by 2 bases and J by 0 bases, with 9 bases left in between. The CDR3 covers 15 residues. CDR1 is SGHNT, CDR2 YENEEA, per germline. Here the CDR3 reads CASSLTRTSTDTQYF. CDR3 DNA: TGTGCCAGCAGCTTAACAAGGACCAGCACAGATACGCAGTATTTT.

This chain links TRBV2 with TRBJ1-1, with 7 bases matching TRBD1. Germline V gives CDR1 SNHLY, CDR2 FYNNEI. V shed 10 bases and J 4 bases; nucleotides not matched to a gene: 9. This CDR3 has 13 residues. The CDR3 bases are TGTGCCACATACACAGGGGAACCCACTGAAGCTTTCTTT. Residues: CATYTGEPTEAFF. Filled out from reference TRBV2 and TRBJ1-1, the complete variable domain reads EPEVTQTPSHQVTQMGQEVILRCVPISNHLYFYWYRQILGQKVEFLVSFYNNEISEKSEIFDDQFSVERPDGSNFTLKIRSTKLEDSAMYFCATYTGEPTEAFFGQGTRLTVV.

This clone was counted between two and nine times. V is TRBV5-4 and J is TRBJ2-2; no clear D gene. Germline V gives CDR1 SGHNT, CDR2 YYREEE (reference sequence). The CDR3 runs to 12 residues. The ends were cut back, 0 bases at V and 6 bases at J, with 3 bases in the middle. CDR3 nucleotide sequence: TGTGCCAGCAGCTTGGGCCCCGGGGAGCTGTTTTTT. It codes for CASSLGPGELFF.

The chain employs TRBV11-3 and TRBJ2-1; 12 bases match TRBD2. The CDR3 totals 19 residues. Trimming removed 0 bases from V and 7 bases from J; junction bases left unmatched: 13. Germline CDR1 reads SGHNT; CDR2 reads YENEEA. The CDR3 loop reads CASSLDPSSSGRAGNEQFF. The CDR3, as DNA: TGTGCCAGCAGCTTAGACCCCTCCTCTAGCGGGAGGGCTGGGAATGAGCAGTTCTTC.

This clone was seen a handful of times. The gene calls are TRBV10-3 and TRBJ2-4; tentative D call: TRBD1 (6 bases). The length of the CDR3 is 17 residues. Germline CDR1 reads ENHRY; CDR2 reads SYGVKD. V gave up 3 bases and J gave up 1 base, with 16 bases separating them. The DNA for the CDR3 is TGTGCCATCAGTGAACAAGGTGGGGGCTCGGCCAAAAACATTCAGTACTTC. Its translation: CAISEQGGGSAKNIQYF.

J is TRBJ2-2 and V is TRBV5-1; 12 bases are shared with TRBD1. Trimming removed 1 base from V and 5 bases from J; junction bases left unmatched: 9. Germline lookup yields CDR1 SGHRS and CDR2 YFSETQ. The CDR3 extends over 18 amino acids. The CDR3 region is CASSLSGTGGGLTGELFF. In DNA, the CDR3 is TGCGCCAGCAGCTTGTCCGGGACAGGGGGCGGTTTGACCGGGGAGCTGTTTTTT.

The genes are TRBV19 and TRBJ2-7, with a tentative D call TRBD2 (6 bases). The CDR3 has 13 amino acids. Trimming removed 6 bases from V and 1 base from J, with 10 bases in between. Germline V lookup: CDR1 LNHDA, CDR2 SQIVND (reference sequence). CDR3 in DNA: TGTGCCAGTAGCAGGGACTTATCCTACGAGCAGTACTTC. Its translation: CASSRDLSYEQYF.

CDR3 DNA: TGTGCCAGTAGTCGGCGAACGGACAGCCGAGCTGAAGCTTTCTTT. Translated, it gives CASSRRTDSRAEAFF. V and J are TRBV19 and TRBJ1-1; perhaps TRBD1 as D (6 bases). V was clipped by 5 bases and J by 6 bases, with 19 bases between them. Germline CDR1 is LNHDA and CDR2 is SQIVND (reference sequence). The CDR3 loop spans 15 amino acids.

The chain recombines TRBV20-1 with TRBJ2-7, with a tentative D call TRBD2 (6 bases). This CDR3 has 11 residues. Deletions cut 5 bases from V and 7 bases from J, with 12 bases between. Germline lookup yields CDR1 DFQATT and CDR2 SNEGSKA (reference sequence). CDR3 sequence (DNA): TGCAGTGCTGGAGGGGTCGGTGAGCAGTACTTC. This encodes CSAGGVGEQYF.

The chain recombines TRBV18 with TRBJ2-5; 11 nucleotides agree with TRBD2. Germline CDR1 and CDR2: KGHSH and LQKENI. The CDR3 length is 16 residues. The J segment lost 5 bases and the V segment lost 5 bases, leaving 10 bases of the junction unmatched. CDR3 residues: CASSSRLAGLRETQYF. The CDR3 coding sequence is TGTGCCAGCTCATCAAGACTAGCGGGGTTACGGGAGACCCAGTACTTC.

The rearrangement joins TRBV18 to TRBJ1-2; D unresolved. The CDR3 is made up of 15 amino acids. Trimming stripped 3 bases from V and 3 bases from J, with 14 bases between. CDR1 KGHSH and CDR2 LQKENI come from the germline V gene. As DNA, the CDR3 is TGTGCCAGCTCACCTGTGGTAGGTTCGTACTATGGCTACACCTTC. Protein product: CASSPVVGSYYGYTF.

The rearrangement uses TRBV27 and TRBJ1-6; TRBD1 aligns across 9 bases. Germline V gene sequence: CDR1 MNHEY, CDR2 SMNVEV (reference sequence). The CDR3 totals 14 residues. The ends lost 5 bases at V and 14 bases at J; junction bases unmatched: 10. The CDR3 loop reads CASSPDRGVWALHF. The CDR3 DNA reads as TGTGCCAGCAGTCCTGACAGGGGGGTTTGGGCCCTCCACTTT.

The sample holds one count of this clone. The CDR3 protein is CASSYLGQRFGYTF. The CDR3 DNA reads as TGTGCCAGCAGTTACTTGGGACAGCGTTTTGGCTACACCTTC. The chain employs TRBV6-5 and TRBJ1-2; TRBD1 aligns across 7 bases. J was trimmed by 7 bases and V by 1 base; bases with no gene match: 6. Germline assignment: CDR1 MNHEY and CDR2 SVGAGI. The CDR3 contains 14 residues.

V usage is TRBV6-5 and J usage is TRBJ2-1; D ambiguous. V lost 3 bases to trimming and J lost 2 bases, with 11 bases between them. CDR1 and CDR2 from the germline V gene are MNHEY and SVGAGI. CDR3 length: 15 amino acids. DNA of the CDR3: TGTGCCAGCAGTTATGCCCCAAGGCCCTACAATGAGCAGTTCTTC. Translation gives CASSYAPRPYNEQFF.

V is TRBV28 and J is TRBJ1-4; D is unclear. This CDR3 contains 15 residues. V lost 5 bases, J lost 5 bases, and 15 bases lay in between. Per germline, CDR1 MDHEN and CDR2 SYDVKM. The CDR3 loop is CASSGPLTTNEKLFF. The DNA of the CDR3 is TGTGCCAGCAGTGGCCCCCTTACGACGAATGAAAAACTGTTTTTT.

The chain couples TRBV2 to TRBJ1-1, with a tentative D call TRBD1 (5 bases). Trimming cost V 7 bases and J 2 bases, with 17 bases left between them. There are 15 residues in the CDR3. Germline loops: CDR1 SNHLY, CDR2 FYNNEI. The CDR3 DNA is TGTGCCAGCAAGGGGCTAGCCGGGCCCAACACTGAAGCTTTCTTT. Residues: CASKGLAGPNTEAFF.